Shown below are 24 T cell receptor beta chains from a single sample sequenced in a study of blood T cells in healthy people across ages. Primers used in a second PCR of roughly 6 to 11 cycles were a sample-barcoded 5' primer and a J-beta primer mix. TCRdb passed the 5' RACE reads through MiXCR, listing each CDR3 protein once. The sample comprises about 1,500,000 distinct CDR3 sequences, approximately 30% of which are singletons, and 7.7% rests with the top ten. The sequenced sample was blood. The receptors derive from a woman in her thirties in good health.

The chain carries TRBV27 and TRBJ1-6; the D is unclear. Trimming shortened V by 5 bases and J by 7 bases, and 12 bases separated the two germline ends. The CDR3 sequence is 14 residues long. CDR1 and CDR2 (germline): MNHEY, SMNVEV (reference sequence). The CDR3 loop is CASSPIQLNSPLHF. CDR3 coding DNA: TGTGCCAGCAGTCCTATACAGCTAAATTCACCCCTCCACTTT.

Turning to this clonotype: Mismatch with germline at one junction end may stem from a read error. This chain joins TRBV12-3 or TRBV12-4 and TRBJ1-5; the match to TRBD1 covers 7 bases. There are 13 residues in the CDR3. The CDR3 bases are TGTGCCGGCAGTACAGGGGCGAGGCAGCCCCAGCATTTT. Protein: CAGSTGARQPQHF.

In this sample, this clonotype turned up a few times. The rearrangement joins TRBV30 to TRBJ2-3; D gene unclear. V was clipped by 4 bases and J by 4 bases, with 9 bases between them. From germline, CDR1 is GTSNPN and CDR2 SVGIG (reference sequence). This CDR3 has 12 amino acids. CDR3 sequence (DNA): TGTGCCTGGAACGCCGTCTCAGATACGCAGTATTTT. It encodes CAWNAVSDTQYF. Combining the CDR3 with reference TRBV30 and TRBJ2-3 gives the whole variable domain SQTIHQWPATLVQPVGSPLSLECTVEGTSNPNLYWYRQAAGRGLQLLFYSVGIGQISSEVPQNLSASRPQDRQFILSSKKLLLSDSGFYLCAWNAVSDTQYFGPGTRLTVL.

The genes are TRBV10-3 and TRBJ2-1; D is perhaps TRBD2 (9 bases). Germline V gene data show CDR1 as ENHRY and CDR2 as SYGVKD. Trimming stripped 5 bases from V and 6 bases from J, with 29 bases between. The CDR3 sequence is 19 residues long. Here the CDR3 reads CAISRQGSSGRRPANEQFF. The CDR3 DNA follows: TGTGCCATCAGTAGACAGGGGTCCAGCGGGAGGAGACCGGCCAATGAGCAGTTCTTC.

On this clonotype: A much larger clone differs by one base, so this may be a read error. V and J are TRBV29-1 and TRBJ2-1, with a possible D match to TRBD2 (6 bases). The CDR3 runs 13 residues. V was clipped by 8 bases and J by 5 bases, with 16 bases between them. Germline CDR1 reads SQVTM; CDR2 reads ANQGSEA. The CDR3 DNA is TGCAGCAACCGAGCAGGGACTCACAATGAGCAGTTCTTC. As protein: CSNRAGTHNEQFF.

This clonotype was observed a handful of times. V usage is TRBV9 and J usage is TRBJ2-4; no firm D call. The ends were cut back, 0 bases at V and 7 bases at J, with 17 bases in the middle. Germline V CDR1 and CDR2: SGDLS, YYNGEE. This CDR3 contains 16 residues. The CDR3 loop reads CASSVALHSPINIQYF. The CDR3 region has the DNA TGTGCCAGCAGCGTAGCTCTCCACAGTCCCATTAACATTCAGTACTTC. Drawing the rest from reference TRBV9 and TRBJ2-4, the complete variable domain is DSGVTQTPKHLITATGQRVTLRCSPRSGDLSVYWYQQSLDQGLQFLIQYYNGEERAKGNILERFSAQQFPDLHSELNLSSLELGDSALYFCASSVALHSPINIQYFGAGTRLSVL.

This clonotype was detected only a few times. This chain joins TRBV20-1 and TRBJ1-1; TRBD1 matches 8 bases. Germline trimming cut 0 bases from V and 8 bases from J; bases unmatched to any gene: 5. In germline, CDR1 is DFQATT, CDR2 SNEGSKA (reference sequence). The CDR3 has 13 residues. For the CDR3, the DNA is TGCAGTGCTAGAGAGGACAGGGTGGGGGAAGCTTTCTTT. Translating it yields CSAREDRVGEAFF.

This clonotype appeared many times. The rearrangement uses TRBV6-5 and TRBJ2-5; a weak D match, TRBD2 (5 bases). Looked up from germline, CDR1 is MNHEY and CDR2 is SVGAGI. There are 15 residues in the CDR3. V gave up 2 bases and J gave up 4 bases, with 14 bases separating them. The DNA of the CDR3 is TGTGCCAGCAGTTACGGCTTGCTAGCTCCAGAGACCCAGTACTTC. Amino acids: CASSYGLLAPETQYF.

This clonotype has a single count. As DNA, the CDR3 is TGCAGTGCTTCAGACCAGGGGAGCGGGCTGAATACGCAGTATTTT. Amino acid sequence: CSASDQGSGLNTQYF. The chain employs TRBV20-1 and TRBJ2-3; D assignment may be TRBD1 or TRBD2 (6 bases each). The CDR3 sequence is 15 residues long. Germline V gene lookup returns CDR1 DFQATT and CDR2 SNEGSKA (reference sequence). V dropped 5 bases and J dropped 7 bases, with 22 bases sitting between them.

Concerning this clonotype itself: A junction boundary mismatches the germline segment, possibly from a read error. The chain has TRBV4-3 and TRBJ2-5; 8 bases agree with TRBD1. The CDR3 covers 15 residues. Germline V lookup: CDR1 LGHNA, CDR2 YSLEER. The CDR3 loop reads CAGSLYQGAQETQYF. DNA for the CDR3: TGCGCCGGCAGCCTCTACCAGGGGGCACAAGAGACCCAGTACTTC.

The table lists this clonotype with many counts. This sequence joins TRBV27 and TRBJ2-7; 7 bases align to TRBD1. The CDR3 extends over 15 amino acids. V shed 5 bases and J 2 bases; nucleotides not matched to a gene: 9. Germline V lookup: CDR1 MNHEY, CDR2 SMNVEV (reference sequence). The chain's CDR3 is CASSPKYRGPYEQYF. CDR3 nucleotides: TGTGCCAGCAGTCCGAAATACAGGGGTCCCTACGAGCAGTACTTC.

About this clonotype itself: Its ends do not fully match the called genes, so a read error is possible. The chain is built from TRBV4-3 and TRBJ2-3, with no clear D. Germline values: CDR1 LGHNA, CDR2 YSLEER. This CDR3 has 16 amino acids. This CDR3 is CASNQDPRVLTDTQYF. The CDR3 DNA reads TGCGCCAGCAACCAAGACCCTAGGGTTCTCACAGATACGCAGTATTTT.

With regard to this clonotype: A much larger clone is a single base away; this may be a read error. The CDR3 end shows no conserved phenylalanine or tryptophan, and so a read error is likely. The genes are TRBV29-1 and TRBJ2-7, with 10 bases fitting TRBD2. The CDR3 has 14 amino acids. Germline values: CDR1 SQVTM, CDR2 ANQGSEA. Trimming cost V 2 bases and J 3 bases; bases outside gene matches: 4. The CDR3: CSVERSGGVYEQYC. The CDR3 DNA reads as TGCAGCGTTGAAAGAAGCGGGGGGGTCTACGAGCAGTACTGC.

This clonotype was seen a handful of times. This sequence joins TRBV29-1 and TRBJ2-4, with D possibly being TRBD2 (6 bases). V lost 0 bases and J lost 2, with 14 bases in between. The germline V gene has CDR1 SQVTM and CDR2 ANQGSEA. The CDR3 contains 16 residues. The CDR3 DNA reads as TGCAGCGTTGAAGATCTGGAGGGGCTCCCCAAAAACATTCAGTACTTC. It translates to CSVEDLEGLPKNIQYF.

Only a few counts were recorded for this clonotype. This rearrangement joins TRBV20-1 to TRBJ2-1, with 8 bases fitting TRBD2. CDR3 length equals 15 residues. The J segment lost 6 bases and the V segment lost 0 bases, leaving 7 bases of the junction unmatched. Per germline, CDR1 DFQATT and CDR2 SNEGSKA (reference sequence). The CDR3 loop is CSARDTGTRINEQFF. In DNA form, the CDR3 reads TGCAGTGCTAGAGATACAGGGACTAGGATCAATGAGCAGTTCTTC.

In its sample, this clonotype was seen a few times. This sequence joins TRBV5-1 and TRBJ1-2, with D possibly being TRBD1 (6 bases). Trimming removed 4 bases at V and 1 base at J, with 14 bases between. Germline lookup yields CDR1 SGHRS and CDR2 YFSETQ. This CDR3 has 15 amino acids. The CDR3: CASSPRDTLNYGYTF. CDR3 nucleotides: TGCGCCAGCAGCCCCCGGGACACGCTTAACTATGGCTACACCTTC.

This clonotype turned up a few times. The gene calls are TRBV5-4 and TRBJ2-7; unclear D gene. V lost 4 bases and J 7 bases, leaving 12 bases between the germline ends. Germline CDR1 is SGHNT and CDR2 is YYREEE (reference sequence). This CDR3 has 12 amino acids. CDR3 DNA sequence: TGTGCCAGCAGCATGGAACCCGCAGAGCAGTACTTC. This gives the protein CASSMEPAEQYF. The complete variable domain, with remaining parts taken from reference TRBV5-4 and TRBJ2-7, reads ETGVTQSPTHLIKTRGQQVTLRCSSQSGHNTVSWYQQALGQGPQFIFQYYREEENGRGNFPPRFSGLQFPNYSSELNVNALELDDSALYLCASSMEPAEQYFGPGTRLTVT.

The sample holds one count of this clonotype. This may come from a read error, since a much larger clone is one base off. The V gene is TRBV7-2, the J gene TRBJ2-7; 7 nucleotides match TRBD1. CDR3 length: 15 residues. The germline gives CDR1 SGHTA, CDR2 FQGNSA. V was pared by 4 bases and J by 1 base, with 7 bases of the junction left unmatched. The CDR3 sequence is CASSYSRDRSYEQYF. As DNA, the CDR3 is TGTGCCAGCAGCTACAGCCGGGACAGATCCTACGAGCAGTACTTC.

This clonotype came up a few times. The rearrangement uses TRBV6-2 or TRBV6-3 and TRBJ2-1; 9 bases fit TRBD1. The CDR3 runs to 16 residues. Germline CDR1 and CDR2: MNHEY and SVGEGT. Trimming took 5 bases from V and 2 from J; bases not matched to a gene: 7. The CDR3 protein is CASSQPGQGAYNEQFF. The CDR3 coding sequence is TGTGCCAGCAGTCAACCGGGACAGGGAGCCTACAATGAGCAGTTCTTC.

The chain employs TRBV7-6 and TRBJ1-1, with TRBD1 identical over 7 bases. Trimming removed 2 bases from V and 6 bases from J; junction bases left unmatched: 9. The CDR3 is 15 residues long. Looked up from germline, CDR1 is SGHVS and CDR2 is FNYEAQ. CDR3 bases: TGTGCCAGCAGCTTAACAGGGGCGGGGGTCTCTGAAGCTTTCTTT. Encoded protein: CASSLTGAGVSEAFF.

This rearrangement joins TRBV12-3 or TRBV12-4 to TRBJ2-3; the D is unclear. The V end lost 2 bases, the J end lost 7 bases, and 10 bases lay between the germline ends. The CDR3 is made up of 13 amino acids. This CDR3 reads CASSLSGINTQYF. In DNA form, the CDR3 reads TGTGCCAGCAGTTTATCGGGTATAAATACGCAGTATTTT.

This clonotype was recorded many times. The rearrangement links TRBV27 to TRBJ2-7; D gene uncertain. CDR3 length: 14 residues. With 4 bases removed from V and 1 base from J, the gap between germline ends came to 11 bases. Germline assignment: CDR1 MNHEY and CDR2 SMNVEV (reference sequence). The CDR3 here is CASSSTVNSYEQYF. For the CDR3, the DNA is TGTGCCAGCAGTTCGACCGTAAATTCCTACGAGCAGTACTTC.

This clonotype was recorded many times. The chain employs TRBV5-1 and TRBJ1-2; the D is unclear. This CDR3 spans 14 amino acids. Trimming pared 3 bases from V and 4 bases from J, leaving 13 bases between. Germline assignment: CDR1 SGHRS and CDR2 YFSETQ. The CDR3: CASSYSEPFYGYTF. CDR3 in DNA: TGCGCCAGCAGCTATTCGGAGCCGTTCTATGGCTACACCTTC.

V is TRBV18 and J is TRBJ2-2; a weak D match, TRBD2 (6 bases). Between the trimmed V and J ends, which lost 0 bases and 4 bases, there was a span of 12 bases. Germline V gene data show CDR1 as KGHSH and CDR2 as LQKENI. The length of the CDR3 is 16 residues. Here the CDR3 DNA reads TGTGCCAGCTCACCACCGAGGGACTTCACCACCGGGGAGCTGTTTTTT. Protein product: CASSPPRDFTTGELFF.